A selection of T cell receptor beta chains follows, all from one sample in a study of cytomegalovirus exposure and HLA in healthy donors. Sequencing used immunoSEQ multiplex PCR; TCRdb keeps in-frame clones, though not all of them. The data contain about 99,000 clones, around 61% of them seen just once; the ten biggest clones take up roughly 3.3%. Specimen: PBMCs. These receptors all come from a woman aged 50 to 65 in good health and CMV-seronegative. Both conserved end residues are part of each CDR3.

len: 15; j_gene: TRBJ1-3; v_gene: TRBV6-1; CDR3aa: CASRAGHYSGNTIYF
len: 14; j_gene: TRBJ1-2; v_gene: TRBV5-6; CDR3aa: CASSSAWRVLGYTF
len: 17; j_gene: TRBJ1-6; v_gene: TRBV19; CDR3aa: CASTTDPQGSYNSPLHF
len: 13; j_gene: TRBJ2-4; v_gene: TRBV2; CDR3aa: CASSRGAKNIQYF
len: 14; j_gene: TRBJ2-7; v_gene: TRBV28; CDR3aa: CASSLDRVSYEQYF
len: 16; j_gene: TRBJ2-1; v_gene: TRBV2; CDR3aa: CASRNPRQGDYNEQFF
len: 14; j_gene: TRBJ2-2; v_gene: TRBV4-3; CDR3aa: CASCPGLYTGELFF
len: 19; j_gene: TRBJ2-3; v_gene: TRBV27; CDR3aa: CASSGPGTSGKTSTDTQYF
len: 14; j_gene: TRBJ2-3; v_gene: TRBV9; CDR3aa: CASSVGGITDTQYF
len: 15; j_gene: TRBJ2-3; v_gene: TRBV6-6; CDR3aa: CASSDSGRVSDTQYF
len: 14; j_gene: TRBJ2-1; v_gene: TRBV19; CDR3aa: CASSALAALNEQFF
len: 14; j_gene: TRBJ2-3; v_gene: TRBV7-3; CDR3aa: CASSSSGNTDTQYF
len: 14; j_gene: TRBJ2-2; v_gene: TRBV5-1; CDR3aa: CASSLGGRTGELFF
len: 13; j_gene: TRBJ1-2; v_gene: TRBV10-2; CDR3aa: CASTERQVNGYTF
len: 15; j_gene: TRBJ2-5; v_gene: TRBV5-1; CDR3aa: CASSVYRGMEETQYF
len: 14; j_gene: TRBJ2-7; v_gene: TRBV28; CDR3aa: CASRPGLAGAGQYF
len: 14; j_gene: TRBJ2-7; v_gene: TRBV4-1; CDR3aa: CASSQAGISYEQYF
len: 13; j_gene: TRBJ1-2; v_gene: TRBV27; CDR3aa: CASSVGQGHGYTF
len: 14; j_gene: TRBJ1-1; v_gene: TRBV30; CDR3aa: CAWSWTVPNTEAFF
len: 14; j_gene: TRBJ1-2; v_gene: TRBV30; CDR3aa: CAWSPQAGTGGYTF
len: 15; j_gene: NA; v_gene: TRBV5-1; CDR3aa: CASSRGTSGSYEQYF
len: 15; j_gene: TRBJ1-2; v_gene: TRBV29-1; CDR3aa: CSVPPLTGGDYGYTF
len: 15; j_gene: TRBJ2-1; v_gene: TRBV5-6; CDR3aa: CASSSRWGWGDEQFF
len: 18; j_gene: TRBJ2-2; v_gene: TRBV18; CDR3aa: CASSPLSGIAQGTGELFF
len: 17; j_gene: TRBJ1-4; v_gene: TRBV4-3; CDR3aa: CASSPIGSGGYDEKLFF
len: 17; j_gene: TRBJ2-2; v_gene: TRBV25-1; CDR3aa: CASRERDSEEDTGELFF
len: 14; j_gene: TRBJ2-5; v_gene: TRBV2; CDR3aa: CASSDQGARKTQYF
len: 16; j_gene: TRBJ2-3; v_gene: TRBV29-1; CDR3aa: CSVPHITSGATDTQYF
len: 11; j_gene: TRBJ2-1; v_gene: TRBV5-4; CDR3aa: CASSLLNEQFF
len: 15; j_gene: TRBJ2-1; v_gene: TRBV27; CDR3aa: CASSWGRGTYNEQFF
len: 12; j_gene: TRBJ2-2; v_gene: TRBV11-2; CDR3aa: CASSLSPGELFF
len: 14; j_gene: TRBJ1-1; v_gene: TRBV6-1; CDR3aa: CASTLDWDSLEAFF
len: 14; j_gene: TRBJ1-3; v_gene: TRBV19; CDR3aa: CASSIGTKGNTIYF
len: 12; j_gene: TRBJ2-2; v_gene: TRBV7-6; CDR3aa: CASSLDRWELFF
len: 16; j_gene: TRBJ2-5; v_gene: TRBV11-2; CDR3aa: CASSRGTGGAQETQYF
len: 17; j_gene: TRBJ2-5; v_gene: TRBV7-9; CDR3aa: CASRYLPAGGSQETQYF
len: 13; j_gene: TRBJ1-1; v_gene: TRBV5-1; CDR3aa: CASSTGTAPEAFF
len: 13; j_gene: TRBJ2-6; v_gene: TRBV28; CDR3aa: CASSRGGANVLTF
len: 18; j_gene: TRBJ1-5; v_gene: TRBV4-2; CDR3aa: CASSQDSQGTGGNQPQHF
len: 15; j_gene: TRBJ1-2; v_gene: TRBV2; CDR3aa: CASSVNRGLRGGYTF
len: 10; j_gene: TRBJ2-1; v_gene: TRBV21-1; CDR3aa: CASSKLLQFF
len: 13; j_gene: TRBJ2-1; v_gene: TRBV4-2; CDR3aa: CASSQAPVNEQFF
len: 14; j_gene: TRBJ2-7; v_gene: TRBV6-1; CDR3aa: CASTNPVIRYEQYF
len: 12; j_gene: TRBJ1-1; v_gene: TRBV27; CDR3aa: CASSFGQGRAFF
len: 14; j_gene: TRBJ1-6; v_gene: TRBV4-1; CDR3aa: CASSLIPGASPLHF
len: 13; j_gene: TRBJ2-7; v_gene: TRBV19; CDR3aa: CASTQGASDEQYF
len: 13; j_gene: TRBJ1-5; v_gene: TRBV28; CDR3aa: CAGARDRNQPQHF
len: 16; j_gene: TRBJ2-2; v_gene: TRBV13; CDR3aa: CASSALGGLSTGELFF
len: 15; j_gene: TRBJ2-3; v_gene: TRBV2; CDR3aa: CASSPRGGGPDTQYF
len: 19; j_gene: TRBJ2-1; v_gene: TRBV13; CDR3aa: CASSFRGSLAGERGNEQFF
len: 12; j_gene: TRBJ2-3; v_gene: TRBV7-2; CDR3aa: CASSQSTDTQYF
len: 15; j_gene: TRBJ2-7; v_gene: TRBV14; CDR3aa: CASSLVSSNSYEQYF
len: 13; j_gene: TRBJ2-7; v_gene: TRBV30; CDR3aa: CAWSLSPAYEQYF
len: 15; j_gene: TRBJ2-7; v_gene: TRBV25-1; CDR3aa: CASTPSAGGGIKQYF
len: 14; j_gene: TRBJ2-7; v_gene: TRBV6-5; CDR3aa: CASQTQTGAYEQYF
len: 16; j_gene: TRBJ1-1; v_gene: TRBV7-8; CDR3aa: CASSSPTLRVNTEAFF
len: 14; j_gene: TRBJ1-2; v_gene: TRBV5-1; CDR3aa: CASSEQGADYGYTF
len: 14; j_gene: TRBJ2-3; v_gene: TRBV2; CDR3aa: CASRAGRITDTQYF
len: 14; j_gene: TRBJ1-2; v_gene: TRBV11-3; CDR3aa: CASSSPQAPYGYTF
len: 14; j_gene: TRBJ1-1; v_gene: TRBV19; CDR3aa: CASRRQTMNTEAFF